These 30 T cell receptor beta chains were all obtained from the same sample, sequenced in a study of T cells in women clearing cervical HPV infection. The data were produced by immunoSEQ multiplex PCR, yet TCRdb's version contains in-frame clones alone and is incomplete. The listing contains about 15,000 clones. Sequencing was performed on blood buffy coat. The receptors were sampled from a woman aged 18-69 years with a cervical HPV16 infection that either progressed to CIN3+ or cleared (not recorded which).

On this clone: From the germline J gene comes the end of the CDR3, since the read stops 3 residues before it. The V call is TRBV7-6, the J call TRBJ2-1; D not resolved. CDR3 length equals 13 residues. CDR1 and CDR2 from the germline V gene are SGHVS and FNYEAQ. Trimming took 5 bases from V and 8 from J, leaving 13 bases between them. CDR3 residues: CASSLGNADEQFF. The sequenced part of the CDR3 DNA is TGTGCCAGCAGCCTAGGAAATGCGGATGAG.

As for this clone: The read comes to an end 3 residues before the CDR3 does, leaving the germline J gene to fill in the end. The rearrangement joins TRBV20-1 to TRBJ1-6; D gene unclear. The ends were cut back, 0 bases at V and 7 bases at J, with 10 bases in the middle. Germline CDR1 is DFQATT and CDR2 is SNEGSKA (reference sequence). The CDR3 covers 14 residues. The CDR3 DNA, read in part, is TGCAGTGCTAGAGAGGTGGCGGGGAATTCACCC. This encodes CSAREVAGNSP. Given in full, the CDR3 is CSAREVAGNSPLHF.

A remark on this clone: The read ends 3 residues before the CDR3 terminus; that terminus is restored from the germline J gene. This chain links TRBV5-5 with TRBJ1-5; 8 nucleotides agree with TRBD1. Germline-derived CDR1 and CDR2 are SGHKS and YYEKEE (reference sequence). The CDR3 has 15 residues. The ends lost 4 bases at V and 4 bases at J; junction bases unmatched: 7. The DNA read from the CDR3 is TGTGCCAGCAGCCCCCAGGGGGCAGTGAATCAGCCC. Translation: CASSPQGAVNQP. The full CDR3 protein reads CASSPQGAVNQPQHF.

CDR3 region: CASSQMTGAYEQYF. CDR3 DNA, as far as it was read: TGTGCCAGCAGTCAGATGACAGGGGCCTACGAG. The chain employs TRBV7-8 and TRBJ2-7; 8 positions match TRBD1. The sequenced fragment ends 3 residues before the CDR3 boundary, so the rest is inferred from the germline J gene. The CDR3 has 14 residues. The trim removed 6 bases at V and 2 bases at J, leaving 6 bases unmatched. Germline values: CDR1 SGHVS, CDR2 FQNEAQ.

The DNA read from the CDR3 is TGTGCCAGCAGCTTGGGGACAGGGGGGAACACTGAA. This sequence encodes CASSLGTGGNTE. The whole CDR3 region reads CASSLGTGGNTEAFF. This chain uses TRBV7-8 with TRBJ1-1; 11 bases are a match to TRBD1. The read ends 3 residues shy of where the CDR3 ends; the end is completed using the germline J gene. This CDR3 has 15 amino acids. J was trimmed by 1 base and V by 3 bases; bases with no gene match: 1. Germline CDR1 reads SGHVS; CDR2 reads FQNEAQ.

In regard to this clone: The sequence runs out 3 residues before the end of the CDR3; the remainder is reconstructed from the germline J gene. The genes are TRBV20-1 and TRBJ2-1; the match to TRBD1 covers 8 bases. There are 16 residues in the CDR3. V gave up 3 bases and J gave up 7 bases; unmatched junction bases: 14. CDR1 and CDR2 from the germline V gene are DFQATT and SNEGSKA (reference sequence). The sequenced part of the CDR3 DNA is TGCAGTGCTAGGGAGGGCCAGGGGGCAGGGTTTAATGAG. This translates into CSAREGQGAGFNE. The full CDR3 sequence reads CSAREGQGAGFNEQFF.

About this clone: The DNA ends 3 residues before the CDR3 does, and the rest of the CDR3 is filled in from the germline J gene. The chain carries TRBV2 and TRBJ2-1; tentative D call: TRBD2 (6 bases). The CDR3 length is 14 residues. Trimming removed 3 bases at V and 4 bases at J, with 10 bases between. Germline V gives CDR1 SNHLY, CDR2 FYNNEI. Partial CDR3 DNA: TGTGCCAGCAGTGATTTAGCGGCGTACAATGAG. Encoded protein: CASSDLAAYNE. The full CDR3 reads CASSDLAAYNEQFF. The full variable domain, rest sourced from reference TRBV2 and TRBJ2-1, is EPEVTQTPSHQVTQMGQEVILRCVPISNHLYFYWYRQILGQKVEFLVSFYNNEISEKSEIFDDQFSVERPDGSNFTLKIRSTKLEDSAMYFCASSDLAAYNEQFFGPGTRLTVL.

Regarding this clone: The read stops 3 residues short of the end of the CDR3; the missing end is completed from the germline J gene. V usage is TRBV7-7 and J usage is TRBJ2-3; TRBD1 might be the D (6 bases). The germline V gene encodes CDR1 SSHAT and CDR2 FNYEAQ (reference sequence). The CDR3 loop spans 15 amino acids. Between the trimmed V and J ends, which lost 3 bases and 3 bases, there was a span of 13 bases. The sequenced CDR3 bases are TGTGCCAGCAGCTTGGGCAGGGGACCGACAGATACG. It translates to CASSLGRGPTDT. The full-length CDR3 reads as CASSLGRGPTDTQYF.

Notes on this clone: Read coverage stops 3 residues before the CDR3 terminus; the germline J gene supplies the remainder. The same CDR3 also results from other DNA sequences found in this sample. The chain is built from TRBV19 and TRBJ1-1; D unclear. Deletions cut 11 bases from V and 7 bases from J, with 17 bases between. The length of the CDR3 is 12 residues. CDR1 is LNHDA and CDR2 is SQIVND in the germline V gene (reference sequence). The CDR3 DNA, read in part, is TGTGCCGTTTCACTCGGGGAACGTGAA. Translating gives CAVSLGERE. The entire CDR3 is CAVSLGEREAFF.

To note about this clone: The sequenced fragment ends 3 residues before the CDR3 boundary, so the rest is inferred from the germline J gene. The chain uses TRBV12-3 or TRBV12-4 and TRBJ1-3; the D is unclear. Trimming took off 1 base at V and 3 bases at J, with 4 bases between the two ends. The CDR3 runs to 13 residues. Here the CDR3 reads CASSLGGGNTIYF. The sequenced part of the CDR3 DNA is TGTGCCAGCAGTTTAGGCGGTGGAAACACC.

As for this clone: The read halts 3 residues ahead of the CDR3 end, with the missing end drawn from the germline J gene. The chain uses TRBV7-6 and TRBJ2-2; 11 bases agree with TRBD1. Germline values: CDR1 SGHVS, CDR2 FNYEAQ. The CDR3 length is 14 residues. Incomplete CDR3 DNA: TGTGCCAGCAGCACCGGGACAGGGGGTGGATTG. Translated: CASSTGTGGGL. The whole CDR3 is CASSTGTGGGLLFF.

The sequenced part of the CDR3 DNA is TGCAGTGCTAGAGATCTCGTCAGGGTTGGC. This sequence encodes CSARDLVRVG. The entire CDR3 sequence reads CSARDLVRVGYTF. The chain is built from TRBV20-1 and TRBJ1-2; D perhaps matches TRBD1 (5 bases). From the germline J gene comes the end of the CDR3, since the read stops 3 residues before it. The CDR3 covers 13 residues. Germline CDR1 is DFQATT and CDR2 is SNEGSKA (reference sequence). Trimming shortened V by 0 bases and J by 7 bases, and 12 bases separated the two germline ends.

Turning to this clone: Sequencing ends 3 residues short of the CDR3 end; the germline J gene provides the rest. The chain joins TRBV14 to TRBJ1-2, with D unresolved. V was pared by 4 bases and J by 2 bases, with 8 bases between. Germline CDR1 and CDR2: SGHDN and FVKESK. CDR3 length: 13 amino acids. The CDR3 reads CASSLSTNYGYTF. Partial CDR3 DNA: TGTGCCAGCAGCCTTTCTACGAACTATGGC.

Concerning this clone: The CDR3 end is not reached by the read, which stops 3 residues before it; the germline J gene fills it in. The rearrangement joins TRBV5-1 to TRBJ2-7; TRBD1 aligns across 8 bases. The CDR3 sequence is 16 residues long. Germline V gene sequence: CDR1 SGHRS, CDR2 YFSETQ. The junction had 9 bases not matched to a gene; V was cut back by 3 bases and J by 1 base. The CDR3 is CASSSKTGEISYEQYF. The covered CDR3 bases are TGCGCCAGCAGCTCCAAGACAGGGGAAATTTCCTACGAG.

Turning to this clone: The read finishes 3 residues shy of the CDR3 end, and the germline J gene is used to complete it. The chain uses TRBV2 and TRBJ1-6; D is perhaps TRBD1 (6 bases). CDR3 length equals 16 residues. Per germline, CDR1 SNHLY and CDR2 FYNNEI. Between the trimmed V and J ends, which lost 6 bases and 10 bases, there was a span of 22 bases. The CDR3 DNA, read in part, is TGTGCCAGCAGCGTAACGCCCGCAACTGGGGGCTCACCC. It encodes CASSVTPATGGSP. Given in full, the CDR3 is CASSVTPATGGSPLHF.

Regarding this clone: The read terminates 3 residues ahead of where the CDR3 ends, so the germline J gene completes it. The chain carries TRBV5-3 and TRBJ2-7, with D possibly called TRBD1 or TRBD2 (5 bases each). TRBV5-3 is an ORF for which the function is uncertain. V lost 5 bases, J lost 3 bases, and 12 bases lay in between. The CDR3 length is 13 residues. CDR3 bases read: TGTGCCAGAAGAGAGGGCAGGGACTACGAG. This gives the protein CARREGRDYE. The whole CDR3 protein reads CARREGRDYEQYF.

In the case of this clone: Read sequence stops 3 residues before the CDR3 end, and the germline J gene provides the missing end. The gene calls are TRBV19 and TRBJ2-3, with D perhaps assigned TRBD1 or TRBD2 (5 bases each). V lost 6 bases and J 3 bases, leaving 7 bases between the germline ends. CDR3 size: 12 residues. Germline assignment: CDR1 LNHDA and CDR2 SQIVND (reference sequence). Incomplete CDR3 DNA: TGTGCCAGTAGCGAGGGGACAGATACG. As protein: CASSEGTDT. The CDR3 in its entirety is CASSEGTDTQYF.

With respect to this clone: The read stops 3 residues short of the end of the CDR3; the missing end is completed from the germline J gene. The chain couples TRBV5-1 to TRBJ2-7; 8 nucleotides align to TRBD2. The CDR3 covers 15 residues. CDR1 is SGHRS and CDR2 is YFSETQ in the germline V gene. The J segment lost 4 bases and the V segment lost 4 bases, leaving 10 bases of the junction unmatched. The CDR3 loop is CASSPMAGGVYEQYF. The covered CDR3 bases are TGCGCCAGCAGCCCGATGGCGGGGGGCGTTTACGAG.

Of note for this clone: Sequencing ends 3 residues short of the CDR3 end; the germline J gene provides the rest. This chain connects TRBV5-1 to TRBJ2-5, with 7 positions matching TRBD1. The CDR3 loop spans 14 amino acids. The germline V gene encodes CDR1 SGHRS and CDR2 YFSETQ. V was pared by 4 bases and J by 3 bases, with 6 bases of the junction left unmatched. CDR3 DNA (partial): TGCGCCAGCAGCCAGATAGGGACAGAAGAGACC. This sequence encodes CASSQIGTEET. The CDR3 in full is CASSQIGTEETQYF. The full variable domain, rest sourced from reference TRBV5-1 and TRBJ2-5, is KAGVTQTPRYLIKTRGQQVTLSCSPISGHRSVSWYQQTPGQGLQFLFEYFSETQRNKGNFPGRFSGRQFSNSRSEMNVSTLELGDSALYLCASSQIGTEETQYFGPGTRLLVL.

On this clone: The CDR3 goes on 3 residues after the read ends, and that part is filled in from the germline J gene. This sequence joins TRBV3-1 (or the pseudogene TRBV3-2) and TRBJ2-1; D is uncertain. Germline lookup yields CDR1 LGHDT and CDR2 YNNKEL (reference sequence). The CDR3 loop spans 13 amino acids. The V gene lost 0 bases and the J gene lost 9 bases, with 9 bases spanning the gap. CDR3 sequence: CASSQDMQREQFF. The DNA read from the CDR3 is TGTGCCAGCAGCCAAGATATGCAGCGTGAG.

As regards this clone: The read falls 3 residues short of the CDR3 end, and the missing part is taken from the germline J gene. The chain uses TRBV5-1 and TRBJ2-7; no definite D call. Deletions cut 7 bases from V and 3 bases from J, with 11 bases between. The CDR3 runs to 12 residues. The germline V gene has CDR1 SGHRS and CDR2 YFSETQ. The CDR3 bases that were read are TGCGCCAGCCCCACTTTCGGCTACGAG. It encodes CASPTFGYE. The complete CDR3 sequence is CASPTFGYEQYF.

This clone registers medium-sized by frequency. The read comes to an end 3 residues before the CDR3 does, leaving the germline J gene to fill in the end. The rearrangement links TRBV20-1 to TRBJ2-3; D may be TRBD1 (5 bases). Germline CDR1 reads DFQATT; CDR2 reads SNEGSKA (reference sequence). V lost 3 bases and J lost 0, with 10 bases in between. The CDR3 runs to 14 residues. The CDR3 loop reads CSASQQGSTDTQYF. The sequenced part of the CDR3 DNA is TGCAGTGCTAGTCAGCAGGGCAGCACAGATACG.

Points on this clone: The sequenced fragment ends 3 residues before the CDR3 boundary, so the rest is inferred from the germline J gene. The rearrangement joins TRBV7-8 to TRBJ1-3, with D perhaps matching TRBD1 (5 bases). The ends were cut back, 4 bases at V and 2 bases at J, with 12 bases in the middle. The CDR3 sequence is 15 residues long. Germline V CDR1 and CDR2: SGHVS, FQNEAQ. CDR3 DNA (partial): TGTGCCAGCAGCTCCGACAGACTGACTGGAAACACC. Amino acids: CASSSDRLTGNT. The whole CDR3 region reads CASSSDRLTGNTIYF.

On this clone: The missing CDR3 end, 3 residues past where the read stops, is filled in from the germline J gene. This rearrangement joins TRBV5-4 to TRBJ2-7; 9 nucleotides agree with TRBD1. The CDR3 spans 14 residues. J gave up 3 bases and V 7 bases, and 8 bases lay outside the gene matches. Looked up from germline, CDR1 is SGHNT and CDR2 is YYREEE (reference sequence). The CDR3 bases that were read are TGTGCCAGCGCTGTAACAGGGGGCGGCTACGAG. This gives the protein CASAVTGGGYE. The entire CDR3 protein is CASAVTGGGYEQYF.

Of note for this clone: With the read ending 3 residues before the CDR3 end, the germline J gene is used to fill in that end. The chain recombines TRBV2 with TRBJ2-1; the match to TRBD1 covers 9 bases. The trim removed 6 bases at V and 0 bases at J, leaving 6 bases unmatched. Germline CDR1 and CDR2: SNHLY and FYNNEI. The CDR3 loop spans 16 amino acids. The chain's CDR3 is CASRLGQGDSYNEQFF. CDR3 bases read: TGTGCCAGCAGGCTGGGACAGGGTGACTCCTACAATGAG.

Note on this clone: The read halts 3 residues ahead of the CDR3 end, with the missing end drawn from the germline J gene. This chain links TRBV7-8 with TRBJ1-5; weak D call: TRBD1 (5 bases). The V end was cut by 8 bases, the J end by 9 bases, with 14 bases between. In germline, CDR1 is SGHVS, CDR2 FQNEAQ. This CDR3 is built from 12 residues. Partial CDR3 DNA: TGTGCCAGCTGGATGGGGCGCGGGCCC. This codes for CASWMGRGP. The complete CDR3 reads CASWMGRGPQHF. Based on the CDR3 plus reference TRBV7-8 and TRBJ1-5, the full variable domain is GAGVSQSPRYKVAKRGQDVALRCDPISGHVSLFWYQQALGQGPEFLTYFQNEAQLDKSGLPSDRFFAERPEGSVSTLKIQRTQQEDSAVYLCASWMGRGPQHFGDGTRLSIL.

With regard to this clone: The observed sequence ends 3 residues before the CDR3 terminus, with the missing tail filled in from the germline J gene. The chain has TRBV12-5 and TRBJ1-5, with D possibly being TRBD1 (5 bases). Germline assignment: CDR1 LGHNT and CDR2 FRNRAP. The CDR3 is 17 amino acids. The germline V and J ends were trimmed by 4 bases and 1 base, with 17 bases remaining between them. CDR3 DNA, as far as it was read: TGTGCTAGTGGTTCTGGACAATGGGGCGAGAGCAATCAGCCC. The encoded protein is CASGSGQWGESNQP. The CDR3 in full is CASGSGQWGESNQPQHF.

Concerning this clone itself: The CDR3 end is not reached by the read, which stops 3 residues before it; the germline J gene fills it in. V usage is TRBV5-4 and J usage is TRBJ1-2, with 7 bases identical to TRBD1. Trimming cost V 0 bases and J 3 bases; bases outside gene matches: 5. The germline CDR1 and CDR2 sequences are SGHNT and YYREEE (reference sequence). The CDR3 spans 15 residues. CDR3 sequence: CASSLGPGTDYGYTF. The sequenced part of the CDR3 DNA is TGTGCCAGCAGCTTGGGGCCCGGGACAGACTATGGC.

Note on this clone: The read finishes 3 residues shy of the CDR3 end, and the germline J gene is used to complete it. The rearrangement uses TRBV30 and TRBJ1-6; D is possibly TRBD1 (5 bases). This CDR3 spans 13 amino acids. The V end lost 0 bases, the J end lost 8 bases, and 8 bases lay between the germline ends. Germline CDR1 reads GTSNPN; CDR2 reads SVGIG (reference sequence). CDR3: CAWSVTGDSPLHF. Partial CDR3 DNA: TGTGCCTGGAGTGTAACGGGGGATTCACCC. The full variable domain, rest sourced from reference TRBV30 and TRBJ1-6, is SQTIHQWPATLVQPVGSPLSLECTVEGTSNPNLYWYRQAAGRGLQLLFYSVGIGQISSEVPQNLSASRPQDRQFILSSKKLLLSDSGFYLCAWSVTGDSPLHFGNGTRLTVT.

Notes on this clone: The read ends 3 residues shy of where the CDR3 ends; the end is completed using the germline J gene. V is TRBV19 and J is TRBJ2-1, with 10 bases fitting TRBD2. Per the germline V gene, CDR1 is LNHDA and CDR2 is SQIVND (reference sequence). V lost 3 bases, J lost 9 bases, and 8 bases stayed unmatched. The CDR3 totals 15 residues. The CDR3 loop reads CASSILSGGEREQFF. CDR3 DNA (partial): TGTGCCAGTAGTATCCTCAGCGGGGGGGAGCGTGAG. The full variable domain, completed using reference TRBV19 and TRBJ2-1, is DGGITQSPKYLFRKEGQNVTLSCEQNLNHDAMYWYRQDPGQGLRLIYYSQIVNDFQKGDIAEGYSVSREKKESFPLTVTSAQKNPTAFYLCASSILSGGEREQFFGPGTRLTVL.